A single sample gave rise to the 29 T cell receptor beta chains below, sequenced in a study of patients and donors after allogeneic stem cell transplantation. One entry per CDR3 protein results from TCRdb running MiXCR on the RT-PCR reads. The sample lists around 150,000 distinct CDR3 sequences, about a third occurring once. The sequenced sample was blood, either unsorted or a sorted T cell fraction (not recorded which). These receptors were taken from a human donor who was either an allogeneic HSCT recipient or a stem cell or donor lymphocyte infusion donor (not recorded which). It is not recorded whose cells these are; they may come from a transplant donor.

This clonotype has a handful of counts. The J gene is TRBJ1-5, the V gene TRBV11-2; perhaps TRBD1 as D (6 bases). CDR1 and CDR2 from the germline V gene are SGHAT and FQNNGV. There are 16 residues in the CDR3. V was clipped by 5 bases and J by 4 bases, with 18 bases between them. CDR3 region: CASSLLGGGLNQPQHF. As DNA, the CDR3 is TGTGCCAGCAGCCTTCTCGGCGGGGGGCTGAATCAGCCCCAGCATTTT.

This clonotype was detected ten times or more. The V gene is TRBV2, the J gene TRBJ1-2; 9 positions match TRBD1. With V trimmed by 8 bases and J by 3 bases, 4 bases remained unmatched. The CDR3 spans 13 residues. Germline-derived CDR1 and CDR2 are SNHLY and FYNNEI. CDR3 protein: CASGRDRDYGYTF. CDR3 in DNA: TGTGCCAGCGGCCGGGACAGGGACTATGGCTACACCTTC.

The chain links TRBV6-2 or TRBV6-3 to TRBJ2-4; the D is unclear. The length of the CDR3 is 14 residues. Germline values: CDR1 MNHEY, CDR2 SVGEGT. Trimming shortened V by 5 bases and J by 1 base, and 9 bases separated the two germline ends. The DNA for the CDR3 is TGTGCCAGCAGTCCGCCTGAGGCCAAAAACATTCAGTACTTC. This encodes CASSPPEAKNIQYF.

The CDR3 reads CASSSSPNQPQHF. For the CDR3, the DNA is TGTGCCAGCAGCTCCAGTCCTAATCAGCCCCAGCATTTT. The chain carries TRBV7-3 and TRBJ1-5; D is ambiguous. CDR1 and CDR2 (germline): SGHTA, FQGTGA. The ends were cut back, 4 bases at V and 4 bases at J, with 8 bases in the middle. CDR3 size: 13 residues.

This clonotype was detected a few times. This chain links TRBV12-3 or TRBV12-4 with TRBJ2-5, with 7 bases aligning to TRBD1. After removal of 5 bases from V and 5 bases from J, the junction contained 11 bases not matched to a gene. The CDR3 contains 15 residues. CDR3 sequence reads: CASSPLTGMAETQYF. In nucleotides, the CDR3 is TGTGCCAGCAGTCCTTTGACAGGGATGGCGGAGACCCAGTACTTC.

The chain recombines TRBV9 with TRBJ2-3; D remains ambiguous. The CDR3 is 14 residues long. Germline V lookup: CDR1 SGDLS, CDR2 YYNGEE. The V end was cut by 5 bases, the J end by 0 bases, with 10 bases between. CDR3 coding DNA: TGTGCCAGCAGAGGCGGCCTGAGCACAGATACGCAGTATTTT. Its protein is CASRGGLSTDTQYF.

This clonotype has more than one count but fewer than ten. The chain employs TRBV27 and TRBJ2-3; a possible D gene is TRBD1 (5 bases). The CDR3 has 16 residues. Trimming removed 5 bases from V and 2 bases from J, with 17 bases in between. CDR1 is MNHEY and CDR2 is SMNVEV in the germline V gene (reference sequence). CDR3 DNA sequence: TGTGCCAGCAGTCCTTTGACAGTCTTTATCACAGATACGCAGTATTTT. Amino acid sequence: CASSPLTVFITDTQYF.

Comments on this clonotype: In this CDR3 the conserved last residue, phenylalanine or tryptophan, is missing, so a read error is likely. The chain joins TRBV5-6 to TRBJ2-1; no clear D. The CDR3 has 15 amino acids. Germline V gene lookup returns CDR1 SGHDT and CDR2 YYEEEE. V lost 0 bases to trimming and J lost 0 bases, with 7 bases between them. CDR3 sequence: CASSLGGYSYNEQFL. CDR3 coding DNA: TGTGCCAGCAGCTTGGGGGGATACTCCTACAATGAGCAGTTCCTC.

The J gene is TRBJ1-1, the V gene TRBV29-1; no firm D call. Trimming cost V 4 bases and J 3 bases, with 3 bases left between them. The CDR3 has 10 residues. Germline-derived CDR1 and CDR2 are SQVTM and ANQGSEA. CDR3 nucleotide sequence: TGCAGCGTTGTTCACACTGAAGCTTTCTTT. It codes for CSVVHTEAFF.

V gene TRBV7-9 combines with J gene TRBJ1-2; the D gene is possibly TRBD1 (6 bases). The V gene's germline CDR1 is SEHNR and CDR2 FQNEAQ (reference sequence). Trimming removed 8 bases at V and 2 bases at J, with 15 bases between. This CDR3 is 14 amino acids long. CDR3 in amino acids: CASGGGGANYGYTF. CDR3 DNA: TGTGCCAGCGGTGGAGGGGGAGCGAACTATGGCTACACCTTC.

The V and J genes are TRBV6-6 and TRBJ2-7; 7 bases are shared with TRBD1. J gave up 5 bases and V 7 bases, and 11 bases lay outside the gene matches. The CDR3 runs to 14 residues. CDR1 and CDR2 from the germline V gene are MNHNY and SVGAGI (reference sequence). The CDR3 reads CASTTTGNGHEQYF. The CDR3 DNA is TGTGCCAGCACCACGACAGGGAACGGCCACGAGCAGTACTTC.

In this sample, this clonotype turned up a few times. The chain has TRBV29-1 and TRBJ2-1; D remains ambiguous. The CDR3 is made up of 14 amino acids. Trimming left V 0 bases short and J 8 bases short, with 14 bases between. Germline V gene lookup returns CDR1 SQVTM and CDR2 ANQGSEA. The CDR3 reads CSVEDLRGVDEQFF. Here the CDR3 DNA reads TGCAGCGTTGAAGACCTGAGAGGTGTGGATGAGCAGTTCTTC.

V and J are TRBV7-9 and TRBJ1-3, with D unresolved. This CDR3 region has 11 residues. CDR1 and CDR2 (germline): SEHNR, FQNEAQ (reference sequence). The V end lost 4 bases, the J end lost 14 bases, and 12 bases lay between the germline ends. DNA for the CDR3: TGTGCCAGCAGCTCCTCCGAAGTATTATATTTT. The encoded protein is CASSSSEVLYF.

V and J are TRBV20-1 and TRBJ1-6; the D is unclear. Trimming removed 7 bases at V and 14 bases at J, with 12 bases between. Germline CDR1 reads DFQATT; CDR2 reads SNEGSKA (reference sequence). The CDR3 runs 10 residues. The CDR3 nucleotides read TGCAGTGTCTCAACGAGAACCCTCCACTTT. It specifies CSVSTRTLHF.

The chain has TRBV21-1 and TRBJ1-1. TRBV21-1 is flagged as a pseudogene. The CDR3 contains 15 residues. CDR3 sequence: CASRETGTSATEAFF. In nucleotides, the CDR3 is TGTGCCAGCAGAGAGACCGGGACAAGCGCGACTGAAGCTTTCTTT.

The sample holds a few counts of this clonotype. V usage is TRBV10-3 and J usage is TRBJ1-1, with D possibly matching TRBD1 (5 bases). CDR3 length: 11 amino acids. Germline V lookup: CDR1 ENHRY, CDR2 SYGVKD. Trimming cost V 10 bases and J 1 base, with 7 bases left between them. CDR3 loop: CATTGNTEAFF. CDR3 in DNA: TGTGCCACTACAGGGAACACTGAAGCTTTCTTT.

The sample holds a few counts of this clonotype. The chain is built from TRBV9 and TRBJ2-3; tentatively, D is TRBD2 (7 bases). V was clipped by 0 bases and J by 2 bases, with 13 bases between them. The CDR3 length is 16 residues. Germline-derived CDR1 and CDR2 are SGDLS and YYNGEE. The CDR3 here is CASSVVGGGYTDTQYF. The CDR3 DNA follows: TGTGCCAGCAGCGTAGTTGGCGGGGGCTACACAGATACGCAGTATTTT.

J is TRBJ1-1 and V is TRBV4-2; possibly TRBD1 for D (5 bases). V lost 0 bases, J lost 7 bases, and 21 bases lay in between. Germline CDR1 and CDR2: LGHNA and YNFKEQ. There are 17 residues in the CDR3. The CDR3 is CASSQDPPGRALLEAFF. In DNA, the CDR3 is TGTGCCAGCAGCCAAGACCCACCGGGACGGGCTCTTCTTGAAGCTTTCTTT.

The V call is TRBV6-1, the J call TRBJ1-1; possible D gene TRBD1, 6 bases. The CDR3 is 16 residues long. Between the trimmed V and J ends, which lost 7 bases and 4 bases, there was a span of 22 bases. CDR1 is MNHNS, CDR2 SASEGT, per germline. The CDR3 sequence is CASTERKGGLGTEAFF. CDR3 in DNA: TGTGCCAGCACCGAAAGGAAAGGGGGTCTGGGCACTGAAGCTTTCTTT.

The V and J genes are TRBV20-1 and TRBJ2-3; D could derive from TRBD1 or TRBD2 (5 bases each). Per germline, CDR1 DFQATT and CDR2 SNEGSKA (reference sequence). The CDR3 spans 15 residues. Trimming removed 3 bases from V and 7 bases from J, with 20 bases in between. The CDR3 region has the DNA TGCAGTGCTAGTGTTGGGGCCGAGGGTTTATATACGCAGTATTTT. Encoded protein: CSASVGAEGLYTQYF.

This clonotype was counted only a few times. This CDR3 is CASSTGTNFEAFF. CDR3 DNA: TGTGCCAGCAGCACCGGGACGAACTTCGAAGCTTTCTTT. V is TRBV7-9 and J is TRBJ1-1; maybe TRBD1 (5 bases). The V end lost 5 bases, the J end lost 8 bases, and 15 bases lay between the germline ends. CDR3 size: 13 residues. Germline V gene data show CDR1 as SEHNR and CDR2 as FQNEAQ (reference sequence).

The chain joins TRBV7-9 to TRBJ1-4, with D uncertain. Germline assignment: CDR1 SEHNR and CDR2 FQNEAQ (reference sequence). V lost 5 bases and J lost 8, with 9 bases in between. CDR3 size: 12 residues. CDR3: CASSRSREKLFF. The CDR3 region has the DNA TGTGCCAGCAGCAGAAGTCGGGAAAAACTGTTTTTT. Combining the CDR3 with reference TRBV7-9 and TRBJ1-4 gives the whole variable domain DTGVSQNPRHKITKRGQNVTFRCDPISEHNRLYWYRQTLGQGPEFLTYFQNEAQLEKSRLLSDRFSAERPKGSFSTLEIQRTEQGDSAMYLCASSRSREKLFFGSGTQLSVL.

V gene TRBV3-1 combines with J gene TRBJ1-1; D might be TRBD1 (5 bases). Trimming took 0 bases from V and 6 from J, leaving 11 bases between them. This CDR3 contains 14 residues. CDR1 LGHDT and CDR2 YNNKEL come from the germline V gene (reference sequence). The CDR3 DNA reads TGTGCCAGCAGCCAAGATCCCGGACACCCTGAAGCTTTCTTT. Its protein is CASSQDPGHPEAFF.

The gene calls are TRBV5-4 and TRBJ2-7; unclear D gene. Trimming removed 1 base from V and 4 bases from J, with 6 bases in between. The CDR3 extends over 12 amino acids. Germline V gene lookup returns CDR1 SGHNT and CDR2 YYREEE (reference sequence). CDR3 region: CASSLWPYEQYF. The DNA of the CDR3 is TGTGCCAGCAGCTTGTGGCCTTACGAGCAGTACTTC.

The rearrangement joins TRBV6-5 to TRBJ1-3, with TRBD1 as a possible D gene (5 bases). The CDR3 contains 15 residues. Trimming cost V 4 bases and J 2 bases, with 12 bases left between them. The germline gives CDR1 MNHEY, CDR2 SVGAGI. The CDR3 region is CASSFWDGTGNTIYF. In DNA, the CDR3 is TGTGCCAGCAGTTTCTGGGACGGGACTGGAAACACCATATATTTT.

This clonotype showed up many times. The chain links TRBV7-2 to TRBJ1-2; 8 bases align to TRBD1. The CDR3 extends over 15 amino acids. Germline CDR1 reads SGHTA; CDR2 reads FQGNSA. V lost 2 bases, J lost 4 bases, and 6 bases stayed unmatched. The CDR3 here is CASSLPGGDVYGYTF. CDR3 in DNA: TGTGCCAGCAGCTTACCAGGGGGCGATGTCTATGGCTACACCTTC.

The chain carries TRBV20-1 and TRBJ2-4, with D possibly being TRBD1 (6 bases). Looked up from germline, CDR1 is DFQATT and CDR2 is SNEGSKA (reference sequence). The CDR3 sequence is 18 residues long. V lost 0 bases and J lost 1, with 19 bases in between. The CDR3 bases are TGCAGTGCTAGAGATGAGGGGACAAGACCCTATGCCAAAAACATTCAGTACTTC. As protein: CSARDEGTRPYAKNIQYF.

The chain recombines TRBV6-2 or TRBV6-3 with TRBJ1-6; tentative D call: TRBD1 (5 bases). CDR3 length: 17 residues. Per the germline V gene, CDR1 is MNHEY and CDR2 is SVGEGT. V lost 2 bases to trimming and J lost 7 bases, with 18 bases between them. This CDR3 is CASSYPVTRDLNSPLHF. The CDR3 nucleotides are TGTGCCAGCAGTTACCCGGTGACTCGGGACCTCAATTCACCCCTCCACTTT.

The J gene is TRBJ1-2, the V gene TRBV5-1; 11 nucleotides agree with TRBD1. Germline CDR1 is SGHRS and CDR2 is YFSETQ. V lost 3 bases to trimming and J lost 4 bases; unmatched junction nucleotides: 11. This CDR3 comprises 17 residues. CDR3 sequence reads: CASSSGQGAPPFYGYTF. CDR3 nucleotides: TGCGCCAGCAGCTCTGGACAGGGGGCGCCTCCTTTCTATGGCTACACCTTC.